This TCR beta chain came from a study of blood T cell repertoires in COVID-19. Whole-study context: Acute and convalescent COVID-19 specimens originated in the United States, Italy and Spain. The analysed material was cDNA or gDNA that came from T cells, B-cell-depleted T cells, or PBMCs.

Per the germline V gene, CDR1 is GTSNPN and CDR2 is SVGIG (reference sequence). J lost 4 bases, V lost 2 bases, and 10 bases had no gene match. This CDR3 spans 15 amino acids. Measured with immunoSEQ multiplex PCR; TCRdb has only the in-frame clones, and not every one. In the table there are 55,000 to 85,000 clones, over 75% of which are singletons. The V and J genes are TRBV30 and TRBJ2-5; 7 bases map to TRBD2. Sequencing was performed on peripheral blood. This TCR was sampled from a woman aged 18-30 years with acute or convalescent COVID-19. CDR3 protein: CAWSFPGGGGETQYF. CDR3 DNA: TGTGCCTGGAGTTTCCCTGGGGGGGGAGGAGAGACCCAGTACTTC.